The rows below give T cell receptor beta chains drawn from one sample of a study of post-analysis software for immune sequencing data. One entry per CDR3 protein results from TCRdb running MiXCR on the PCR reads. The table records around 710,000 distinct CDR3 sequences, around 45% of them present only once. Sequenced sample: blood. Receptors were obtained from a girl aged 5 to 17 with multiple sclerosis. CDR3s include the opening cysteine and the closing phenylalanine or tryptophan. D genes are given only for firm matches. Expanded clones are given a class, and other clones once, few, many or no size at all.

j_gene: TRBJ2-7; abundance: .; v_gene: TRBV28; d_gene: .; CDR3nt: TGTGCCAGCAGTTTGGGGTCAGAACCCTACGAGCAGTACTTC; CDR3aa: CASSLGSEPYEQYF
j_gene: TRBJ1-5; abundance: few; v_gene: TRBV10-3; d_gene: .; CDR3nt: TGTGCCATCAGTGAGTACGGGGGTCAATCCCCTAACGCGCCCCAGCATTTT; CDR3aa: CAISEYGGQSPNAPQHF
j_gene: TRBJ2-1; abundance: .; v_gene: TRBV15; d_gene: TRBD2; CDR3nt: TGTGCCACCAGCAGAGTCTGGAGATCGACTAGCGGGAGAAGCTCCTACAATGAGCAGTTCTTC; CDR3aa: CATSRVWRSTSGRSSYNEQFF
j_gene: TRBJ2-3; abundance: .; v_gene: TRBV7-9; d_gene: .; CDR3nt: TGTGCCAGCAGCTTATACGGTCGAGTTCCCACAGATACGCAGTATTTT; CDR3aa: CASSLYGRVPTDTQYF
j_gene: TRBJ2-1; abundance: .; v_gene: TRBV3-1; d_gene: .; CDR3nt: TGTGCCAGCAGCCAAGGGGTCGGGAGACCTAATGAGCAGTTCTTC; CDR3aa: CASSQGVGRPNEQFF
j_gene: TRBJ2-5; abundance: .; v_gene: TRBV6-6; d_gene: .; CDR3nt: TGTGCCAGCAGTTTCCCTCCGACATCGACTTACCAAGAGACCCAGTACTTC; CDR3aa: CASSFPPTSTYQETQYF
j_gene: TRBJ2-3; abundance: .; v_gene: TRBV20-1; d_gene: .; CDR3nt: TGCAGTGCTAGAAATTCTGAGAGCACAGATACGCAGTATTTT; CDR3aa: CSARNSESTDTQYF
j_gene: TRBJ1-5; abundance: .; v_gene: TRBV19; d_gene: .; CDR3nt: TGTGCCAGTAGTATAGATGTGATCCGGGGGGATCAGCCCCAGCATTTT; CDR3aa: CASSIDVIRGDQPQHF
j_gene: TRBJ2-7; abundance: .; v_gene: TRBV27; d_gene: TRBD2; CDR3nt: TGTGCCAGCAGCCCCACTAGCGGTAAACCCTACGAGCAGTACTTC; CDR3aa: CASSPTSGKPYEQYF
j_gene: TRBJ2-1; abundance: few; v_gene: TRBV6-2/TRBV6-3; d_gene: .; CDR3nt: TGTGCCAGCGGCCTACGCGATGAGCAGTTCTTC; CDR3aa: CASGLRDEQFF
j_gene: TRBJ1-1; abundance: .; v_gene: TRBV5-1; d_gene: .; CDR3nt: TGCGCCAGCAGCTTGGGGGTTGGGGGGAACACTGAAGCTTTCTTT; CDR3aa: CASSLGVGGNTEAFF
j_gene: TRBJ2-7; abundance: few; v_gene: TRBV7-8; d_gene: .; CDR3nt: TGTGCCAGCAGCTTAGCTGTACGCAGGGGAGTTTCTGAGTCCTACGAGCAGTACTTC; CDR3aa: CASSLAVRRGVSESYEQYF
j_gene: TRBJ2-3; abundance: few; v_gene: TRBV10-3; d_gene: .; CDR3nt: TGTGCCATCAGTGAGTCAAGGGCCCCCACAGATACGCAGTATTTT; CDR3aa: CAISESRAPTDTQYF
j_gene: TRBJ2-3; abundance: .; v_gene: TRBV5-1; d_gene: TRBD2; CDR3nt: TGCGCCAGCTCAACTAGTGGGAGGGGCACAGATACGCAGTATTTT; CDR3aa: CASSTSGRGTDTQYF
j_gene: TRBJ2-5; abundance: .; v_gene: TRBV20-1; d_gene: .; CDR3nt: TGCAGTGCTAGAGACTGGGATGAGACCCAGTACTTC; CDR3aa: CSARDWDETQYF
j_gene: TRBJ2-1; abundance: .; v_gene: TRBV15; d_gene: .; CDR3nt: TGTGCCACCAGCATACAAGCGGCCTCCTACAATGAGCAGTTCTTC; CDR3aa: CATSIQAASYNEQFF
j_gene: TRBJ2-1; abundance: few; v_gene: TRBV6-5; d_gene: TRBD1; CDR3nt: TGTGCCACTTCGAGGGGGCGCAGTTACAATGAGCAGTTCTTC; CDR3aa: CATSRGRSYNEQFF
j_gene: TRBJ2-1; abundance: .; v_gene: TRBV6-6; d_gene: .; CDR3nt: TGTGCCGGCCGGTCCCTCGGGAGCTCCTACAATGAGCAGTTCTTC; CDR3aa: CAGRSLGSSYNEQFF
j_gene: TRBJ2-7; abundance: few; v_gene: TRBV29-1; d_gene: .; CDR3nt: TGCAGCGTTCAACTCCTCCACGAGCAGTACTTC; CDR3aa: CSVQLLHEQYF
j_gene: TRBJ1-5; abundance: .; v_gene: TRBV3-1; d_gene: .; CDR3nt: TGTGCCAGCAGCGTTCAGGGAGTGGTTCAGCCCCAGCATTTT; CDR3aa: CASSVQGVVQPQHF
j_gene: TRBJ1-2; abundance: few; v_gene: TRBV7-9; d_gene: TRBD1; CDR3nt: TGTGCCAGCAGCTTAAGCCCGGGACAGGGGGCTTGGGACTATGGCTACACCTTC; CDR3aa: CASSLSPGQGAWDYGYTF
j_gene: TRBJ2-3; abundance: once; v_gene: TRBV6-4; d_gene: .; CDR3nt: TGTGCCAGCGCGAGGGACGACACAGATACGCAGTATTTT; CDR3aa: CASARDDTDTQYF
j_gene: TRBJ1-2; abundance: .; v_gene: TRBV29-1; d_gene: .; CDR3nt: TGCAGCGTTGTTAGGGGAGGAGGCTACACCTTC; CDR3aa: CSVVRGGGYTF
j_gene: TRBJ1-2; abundance: .; v_gene: TRBV6-5; d_gene: .; CDR3nt: TGTGCCAGCAGTCAATCAGGGGATTTTGGCTACACCTTC; CDR3aa: CASSQSGDFGYTF
j_gene: TRBJ2-7; abundance: few; v_gene: TRBV28; d_gene: .; CDR3nt: TGTGCCAGCAGGACTATGGACGAGCAGTACTTC; CDR3aa: CASRTMDEQYF
j_gene: TRBJ2-3; abundance: .; v_gene: TRBV7-9; d_gene: .; CDR3nt: TGTGCCAGCAGCCGGACTACAGGTACGCAGTATTTT; CDR3aa: CASSRTTGTQYF
j_gene: TRBJ2-7; abundance: .; v_gene: TRBV15; d_gene: .; CDR3nt: TGTGCCACCAGCAGAGGGAACAGGGTCGGACGCGAGCAGTACTTC; CDR3aa: CATSRGNRVGREQYF